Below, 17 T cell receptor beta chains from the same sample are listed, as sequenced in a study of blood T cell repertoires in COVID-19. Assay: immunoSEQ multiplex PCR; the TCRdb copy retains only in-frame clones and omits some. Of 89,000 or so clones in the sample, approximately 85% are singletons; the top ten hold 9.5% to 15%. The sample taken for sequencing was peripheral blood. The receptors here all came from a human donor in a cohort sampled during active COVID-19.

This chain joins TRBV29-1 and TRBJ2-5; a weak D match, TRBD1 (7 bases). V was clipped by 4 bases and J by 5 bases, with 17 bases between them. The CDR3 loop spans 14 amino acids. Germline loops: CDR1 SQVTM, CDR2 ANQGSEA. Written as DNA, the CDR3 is TGCAGCGTTGTTTTACAGGGGAGGCGGGAGACCCAGTACTTC. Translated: CSVVLQGRRETQYF.

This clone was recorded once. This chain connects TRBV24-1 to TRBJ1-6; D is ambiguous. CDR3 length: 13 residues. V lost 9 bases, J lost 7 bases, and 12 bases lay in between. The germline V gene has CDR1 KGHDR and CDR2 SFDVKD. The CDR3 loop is CATQGAGNSPLHF. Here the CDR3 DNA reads TGTGCCACCCAAGGAGCGGGAAATTCACCCCTCCACTTT.

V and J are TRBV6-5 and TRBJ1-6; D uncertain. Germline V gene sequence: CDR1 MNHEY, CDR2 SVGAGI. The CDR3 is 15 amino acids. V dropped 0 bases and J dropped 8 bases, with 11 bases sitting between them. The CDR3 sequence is CASSYSRTSDSPLHF. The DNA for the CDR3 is TGTGCCAGCAGTTACTCGAGAACTTCCGATTCACCCCTCCACTTT.

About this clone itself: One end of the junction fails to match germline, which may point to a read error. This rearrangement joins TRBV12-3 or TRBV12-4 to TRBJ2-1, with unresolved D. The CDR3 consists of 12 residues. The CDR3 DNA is TGTGCCAGCAGTTTAGGTGCGGCTACTGTAGTCTTC. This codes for CASSLGAATVVF.

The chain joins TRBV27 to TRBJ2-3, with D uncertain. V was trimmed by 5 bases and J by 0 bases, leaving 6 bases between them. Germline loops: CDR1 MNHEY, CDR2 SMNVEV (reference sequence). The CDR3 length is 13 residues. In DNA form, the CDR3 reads TGTGCCAGCAGTCCCTATAGCACAGATACGCAGTATTTT. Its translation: CASSPYSTDTQYF.

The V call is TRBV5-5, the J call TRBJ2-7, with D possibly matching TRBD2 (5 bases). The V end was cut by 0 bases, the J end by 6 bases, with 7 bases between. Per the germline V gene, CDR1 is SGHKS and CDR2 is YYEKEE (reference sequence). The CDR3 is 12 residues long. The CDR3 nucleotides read TGTGCCAGCAGCTTGGGCGGAGGCGAGCAGTACTTC. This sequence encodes CASSLGGGEQYF.

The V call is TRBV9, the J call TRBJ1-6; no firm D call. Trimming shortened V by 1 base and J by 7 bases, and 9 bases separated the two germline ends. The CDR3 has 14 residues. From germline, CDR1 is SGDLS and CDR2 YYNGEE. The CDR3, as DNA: TGTGCCAGCAGCGTACATATGGGCAATTCACCCCTCCACTTT. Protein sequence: CASSVHMGNSPLHF.

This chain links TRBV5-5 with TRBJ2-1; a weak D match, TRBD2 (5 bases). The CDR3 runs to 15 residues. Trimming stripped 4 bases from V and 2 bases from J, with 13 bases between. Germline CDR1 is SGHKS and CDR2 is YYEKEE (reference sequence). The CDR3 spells CASSPSEGTYNEQFF. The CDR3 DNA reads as TGTGCCAGCAGCCCCTCTGAGGGCACCTACAATGAGCAGTTCTTC.

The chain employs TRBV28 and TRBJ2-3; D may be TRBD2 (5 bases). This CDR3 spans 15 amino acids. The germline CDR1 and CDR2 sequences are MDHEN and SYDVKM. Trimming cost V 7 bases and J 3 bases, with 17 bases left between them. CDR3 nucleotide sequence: TGTGCCAGCACCTCCGGACTCTTAAGGACAGATACGCAGTATTTT. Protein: CASTSGLLRTDTQYF.

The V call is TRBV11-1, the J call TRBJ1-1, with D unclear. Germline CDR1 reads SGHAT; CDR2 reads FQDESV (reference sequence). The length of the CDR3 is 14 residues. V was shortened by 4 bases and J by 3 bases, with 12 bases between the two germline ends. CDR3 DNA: TGTGCCAGCAGCTCCCACTTTCGCGACACTGAAGCTTTCTTT. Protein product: CASSSHFRDTEAFF.

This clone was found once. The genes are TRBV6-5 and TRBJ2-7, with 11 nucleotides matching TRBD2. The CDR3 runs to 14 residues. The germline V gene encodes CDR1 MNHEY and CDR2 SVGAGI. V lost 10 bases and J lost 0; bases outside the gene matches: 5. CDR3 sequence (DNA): TGTGCCACCCTTGGACTAGCGGGCTCCTACGAGCAGTACTTC. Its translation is CATLGLAGSYEQYF.

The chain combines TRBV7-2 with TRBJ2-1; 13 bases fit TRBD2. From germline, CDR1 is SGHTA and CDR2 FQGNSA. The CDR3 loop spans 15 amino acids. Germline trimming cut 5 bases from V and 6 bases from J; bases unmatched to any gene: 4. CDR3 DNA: TGTGCCAGCAGCCCGAGGACTAGCGGGGGCAATGAGCAGTTCTTC. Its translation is CASSPRTSGGNEQFF.

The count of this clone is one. CDR3 in amino acids: CASSDRTGPALAETQYF. In DNA form, the CDR3 reads TGTGCCAGCAGCGATAGGACAGGGCCTGCCTTAGCGGAGACCCAGTACTTC. The V call is TRBV9, the J call TRBJ2-5; TRBD1 matches 8 bases. The germline CDR1 and CDR2 sequences are SGDLS and YYNGEE. The CDR3 runs to 17 residues. Losses at the gene ends were 3 bases for V and 5 bases for J; bases not matched to a gene: 15.

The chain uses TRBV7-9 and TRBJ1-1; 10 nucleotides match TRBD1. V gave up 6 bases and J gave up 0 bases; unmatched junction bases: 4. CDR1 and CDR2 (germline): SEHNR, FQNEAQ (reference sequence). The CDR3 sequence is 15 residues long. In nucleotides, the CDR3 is TGTGCCAGCAGTCGGACAGGGGGTTTGAACACTGAAGCTTTCTTT. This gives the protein CASSRTGGLNTEAFF.

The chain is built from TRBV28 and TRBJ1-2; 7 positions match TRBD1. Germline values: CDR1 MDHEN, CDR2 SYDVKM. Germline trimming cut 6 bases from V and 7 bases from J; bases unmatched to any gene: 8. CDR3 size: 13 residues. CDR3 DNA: TGTGCCAGCAGACCAGGGACAGTTGGTGGCTACACCTTC. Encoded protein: CASRPGTVGGYTF.

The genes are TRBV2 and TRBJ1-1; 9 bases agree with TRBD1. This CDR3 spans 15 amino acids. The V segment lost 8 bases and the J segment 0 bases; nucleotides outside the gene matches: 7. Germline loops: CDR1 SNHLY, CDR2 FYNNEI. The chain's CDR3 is CASEGTGTMNTEAFF. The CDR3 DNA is TGTGCCAGCGAAGGGACAGGGACAATGAACACTGAAGCTTTCTTT.

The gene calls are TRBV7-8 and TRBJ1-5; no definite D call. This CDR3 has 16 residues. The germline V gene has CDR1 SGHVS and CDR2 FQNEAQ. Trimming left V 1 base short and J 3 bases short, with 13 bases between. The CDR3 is CASSLVRLRFNQPQHF. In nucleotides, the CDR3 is TGTGCCAGCAGCTTAGTTCGCCTACGATTCAATCAGCCCCAGCATTTT.